This T cell receptor (beta chain) was profiled in a study of spatial heterogeneity in lung cancer (dated by TCRdb to between 2018 and 2020). The study in broad terms: Beta-chain transcripts were consistently detected in greater numbers than alpha-chain transcripts, which likely reflects a higher abundance of beta-chain transcripts. TCR alpha and beta repertoires were quantitatively compared across multiple tumor regions, matched nontumor lung and blood in non-small cell lung cancer. Both alpha and beta chains were TCR-sequenced in samples taken at surgery, namely 220 tumor regions, around 64 matched nontumor lung samples and approximately 51 PBMC samples. In the raw uncorrected reads, each unique combination of TCR and UMI appeared on average more than ten times. Nonsynonymous mutation counts, determined by whole-exome sequencing of tumor tissue, were related to features of the TCR repertoire. Results and caveats for the whole study, not just this receptor: Ubiquitous expanded tumor TCRs showed up in blood more often at tumor resection than at routine follow-up. Confirming at a functional level the hypothesis that regional TCRs recognize regional mutations was considered to require additional single-cell paired TCR alpha and beta sequencing.

Concerning this clonotype: Its antigen is currently not known. The input lacks base qualities; no much larger clone sits a single base away.

There are 14 amino acids in the CDR3, from cysteine to phenylalanine inclusive. Left in the record is the CDR3 DNA by itself, 42 bases read in frame from the first base. The germline V gene (reference sequence) supplies CDR1 SEHNR and CDR2 FQNEAQ. Trimming at the junction amounts to 1 base on V and 9 bases on J, and the germline ends lie 16 bases apart. The library was built by means of 5' RACE. The listed sequencing device is NextSeq 500. In the TCR library protocol, a unique molecular identifier was attached to each TCR cDNA molecule so that PCR and sequencing errors could be corrected. Regarding the original processing steps: TCR identification, UMI-based error correction and CDR3 extraction were all carried out with Decombinator tools. Expanded TCRs were defined as those above a frequency of 2 per 1,000, corresponding to the top 1% of the tumor frequency distribution. Rényi diversity was computed with the R vegan package after subsampling each repertoire 100 times to 5,000 TCRs. CDR3 similarity networks were constructed using string-kernel similarity of amino acid triplets, with links drawn between CDR3s whose pairwise similarity was above 0.82. TCRdb reworked the public reads: Q25 trimming with fastp, MiXCR clone assembly, productive beta chains retained. Under each unique CDR3 protein, matching rows form one entry showing the most common genes and DNA. TCRdb, not the authors, supplied the V and J calls. The sample records about 21,000 distinct CDR3 sequences, around 5% of which are singletons. About 7% of the sample lies in the top ten.

The meaning of the sample's time point label: sample taken at primary tumor resection. Without any cell sorting, TCR sequencing was performed on whole RNA extracted either from tumor and nontumor lung tissue or from cryopreserved PBMC samples. Samples were obtained from approximately 72 patients with early-stage, untreated non-small cell lung cancer from the lung TRACERx cohort. Only patients for whom sufficient RNA was available from at least two tumor regions were selected for TCR sequencing. The starting material was PBMCs, obtained at surgery. The sequence derives from a male donor with early-stage non-small cell lung cancer. The sequence is built from TRBV7-9 and TRBJ2-7; the D segment is perhaps TRBD1 or TRBD2, each sharing 5 matched bases. CDR3 sequence: CASSLDGASRGQYF. DNA sequence: TGTGCCAGCAGCTTAGATGGGGCGAGTCGGGGGCAGTACTTC.